The 5 T cell receptor beta chains below were found in one sample sequenced in a study of T cell responses to AZD1222 COVID-19 vaccine. Sequencing used immunoSEQ multiplex PCR; TCRdb keeps in-frame clones, though not all of them. Here the sample spans 90,000 to 130,000 clones, around 90% being singletons. This specimen consisted of peripheral blood, obtained 28 days after the second AZD1222 dose. The receptors were gathered from an adult who received the AZD1222 COVID-19 vaccine.

This chain uses TRBV29-1 with TRBJ1-2; D remains unclear. The CDR3 covers 12 residues. Germline V gives CDR1 SQVTM, CDR2 ANQGSEA. Deletions cut 4 bases from V and 5 bases from J, with 11 bases between. CDR3 sequence: CSVGGGWYGYTF. The CDR3 DNA reads as TGCAGCGTTGGGGGAGGGTGGTATGGCTACACCTTC.

The chain combines TRBV19 with TRBJ1-1; no firm D call. Germline lookup yields CDR1 LNHDA and CDR2 SQIVND (reference sequence). Trimming removed 6 bases from V and 1 base from J, with 12 bases in between. The CDR3 is 14 amino acids. The CDR3 DNA sequence: TGTGCCAGTAGCCGGTGGACTGCGAACACTGAAGCTTTCTTT. Translating it yields CASSRWTANTEAFF.

The V call is TRBV6-5, the J call TRBJ1-3, with no clear D. V lost 7 bases, J lost 0 bases, and 13 bases lay in between. The CDR3 is 15 residues long. CDR1 is MNHEY and CDR2 is SVGAGI in the germline V gene. The chain's CDR3 is CASTLQPFSGNTIYF. The CDR3 coding sequence is TGTGCCAGCACCCTACAGCCATTCTCTGGAAACACCATATATTTT.

J is TRBJ2-2 and V is TRBV28; perhaps TRBD1 as D (6 bases). This CDR3 is built from 17 residues. The ends were cut back, 5 bases at V and 1 base at J, with 17 bases in the middle. CDR1 and CDR2 (germline): MDHEN, SYDVKM. CDR3 nucleotides: TGTGCCAGCAGTCCAACCAGGACAGCCATGAACACCGGGGAGCTGTTTTTT. Translated, it gives CASSPTRTAMNTGELFF. Combining the CDR3 with reference TRBV28 and TRBJ2-2 gives the whole variable domain DVKVTQSSRYLVKRTGEKVFLECVQDMDHENMFWYRQDPGLGLRLIYFSYDVKMKEKGDIPEGYSVSREKKERFSLILESASTNQTSMYLCASSPTRTAMNTGELFFGEGSRLTVL.

V and J are TRBV6-5 and TRBJ1-6; unclear D gene. V gave up 4 bases and J gave up 9 bases, with 16 bases separating them. This CDR3 region has 15 residues. Germline V CDR1 and CDR2: MNHEY, SVGAGI. The CDR3 is CASSSREPNRSPLHF. In nucleotides, the CDR3 is TGTGCCAGCAGTTCCCGGGAGCCTAATCGTTCACCCCTCCACTTT.